The rows below give T cell receptor beta chains drawn from one sample of a study of monozygotic twins with inflammatory bowel disease. TCRdb re-called the 5' RACE reads and catalogs CDR3 proteins one per entry, DNA excluded. The sample includes 350,000 to 500,000 distinct CDR3 sequences. Source material: blood. The receptors shown here come from a human donor with ulcerative colitis or Crohn's disease, or a healthy co-twin of an affected twin (not recorded which). CDR3s include the opening cysteine and the closing phenylalanine or tryptophan. Each record gives: V gene, J gene, CDR3 protein.

>TRBV3-1|TRBJ1-4
CASSPRSGGNEKLFF
>TRBV5-1|TRBJ1-2
CASSLSGNDYGYTF
>TRBV11-3|TRBJ2-7
CASSLGGQGLDEQYF
>TRBV29-1|TRBJ2-3
CSVGPTARGSTDTQYF
>TRBV12-3/TRBV12-4|TRBJ2-1
CASSLRAGYNEQFF
>TRBV18|TRBJ2-7
CASSPSQDRGASYEQYF
>TRBV5-1|TRBJ2-1
CASSLRGESYNEQFF
>TRBV4-3|TRBJ2-3
CASSQERLSGISTDTQYF
>TRBV25-1|TRBJ1-1
CASSDLYGTEAFF
>TRBV7-9|TRBJ2-1
CASSFGQGTEQFF
>TRBV18|TRBJ2-3
CASSPPGRATDTQYF
>TRBV7-2|TRBJ2-6
CASSVDSGPGANVLTF